Following are 17 T cell receptor beta chains from one sample sequenced in a study of cytomegalovirus exposure and HLA in healthy donors. The PCR had 60 Vbeta and 13 Jbeta primers. Method: immunoSEQ multiplex PCR; TCRdb's copy keeps in-frame clones and lacks some. The table has hundreds of thousands of clones, roughly 90% seen once. What was sequenced was PBMCs. These receptors all stem from a woman aged 18-30 years in good health and CMV-seronegative.

The chain couples TRBV2 to TRBJ2-3; 8 bases match TRBD2. Germline loops: CDR1 SNHLY, CDR2 FYNNEI. CDR3 length: 14 amino acids. The junction had 11 bases not matched to a gene; V was cut back by 10 bases and J by 5 bases. The CDR3 DNA reads as TGTGCCATGAATCCGGGGGGGCGGGGAGATACGCAGTATTTT. Translating it yields CAMNPGGRGDTQYF.

This chain links TRBV9 with TRBJ2-3; 9 bases agree with TRBD2. CDR1 and CDR2 from the germline V gene are SGDLS and YYNGEE. The CDR3 has 16 residues. Trimming took 0 bases from V and 6 from J; bases not matched to a gene: 8. CDR3 DNA sequence: TGTGCCAGCAGCGTAGGCCATAGCGGGGGAGGGGATACGCAGTATTTT. This encodes CASSVGHSGGGDTQYF.

This chain connects TRBV2 to TRBJ2-1; 8 bases map to TRBD2. The CDR3 has 14 residues. CDR1 and CDR2 from the germline V gene are SNHLY and FYNNEI. Losses at the gene ends were 9 bases for V and 2 bases for J; bases not matched to a gene: 6. The CDR3, as DNA: TGTGCCAGATACGGGGGGGGTGCCTACAATGAGCAGTTCTTC. Amino acid sequence: CARYGGGAYNEQFF.

The genes are TRBV4-1 and TRBJ1-6, with 7 bases that match TRBD1. Germline V gives CDR1 MGHRA, CDR2 YSYEKL. The CDR3 consists of 18 residues. Trimming at V came to 4 bases and at J to 15 bases, leaving 24 bases not matched to a gene. The CDR3 protein is CASSPALLLQGPAVLLHF. DNA for the CDR3: TGCGCCAGCAGCCCGGCCCTCCTCCTACAGGGGCCGGCTGTACTCCTCCACTTT.

A note on this clone: One end of the junction fails to match germline, which may point to a read error. Other DNA sequences from this sample encode an identical CDR3 as well. The chain joins TRBV7-9 to TRBJ2-1; D remains unclear. This CDR3 has 12 residues. Germline-derived CDR1 and CDR2 are SEHNR and FQNEAQ (reference sequence). DNA of the CDR3: TGTGCCAGCAGCTTAAAATTAAATGAGCAATTCTTC. It codes for CASSLKLNEQFF. Using reference TRBV7-9 and TRBJ2-1 for the parts outside the CDR3, the full variable domain is DTGVSQNPRHKITKRGQNVTFRCDPISEHNRLYWYRQTLGQGPEFLTYFQNEAQLEKSRLLSDRFSAERPKGSFSTLEIQRTEQGDSAMYLCASSLKLNEQFFGPGTRLTVL.

The J gene is TRBJ2-3, the V gene TRBV7-3, with D unresolved. This CDR3 contains 14 residues. Germline CDR1 is SGHTA and CDR2 is FQGTGA. The V gene lost 0 bases and the J gene lost 2 bases, with 6 bases spanning the gap. The CDR3 here is CASSLTPPTDTQYF. Written as DNA, the CDR3 is TGTGCCAGCAGCTTAACCCCTCCCACAGATACGCAGTATTTT.

The chain uses TRBV11-2 and TRBJ1-2, with D possibly matching TRBD1 (6 bases). Per the germline V gene, CDR1 is SGHAT and CDR2 is FQNNGV. V dropped 1 base and J dropped 12 bases, with 21 bases sitting between them. The CDR3 runs 15 residues. The CDR3 coding sequence is TGTGCCAGCAGCTTAGGGGGAAGGACAGTCCTCGGCCACACCTTC. Translated, it gives CASSLGGRTVLGHTF.

This sequence joins TRBV13 and TRBJ2-5; the D gene is possibly TRBD2 (6 bases). V was clipped by 5 bases and J by 5 bases, with 15 bases between them. CDR1 is PRHDT, CDR2 FYEKMQ, per germline (reference sequence). This CDR3 has 14 amino acids. This CDR3 reads CASSRQEGGETQYF. DNA for the CDR3: TGTGCCAGCAGCCGCCAGGAGGGCGGGGAGACCCAGTACTTC.

This chain uses TRBV6-5 with TRBJ1-5, with 10 bases that match TRBD1. Trimming at V came to 6 bases and at J to 6 bases, leaving 2 bases not matched to a gene. CDR3 size: 13 residues. CDR1 is MNHEY and CDR2 is SVGAGI in the germline V gene. This CDR3 reads CASSRTGGQPQHF. CDR3 DNA: TGTGCCAGCAGCCGGACAGGGGGTCAGCCCCAGCATTTT.

The chain couples TRBV5-1 to TRBJ2-1; TRBD2 aligns across 9 bases. The CDR3 has 15 amino acids. V lost 4 bases, J lost 8 bases, and 10 bases stayed unmatched. CDR1 SGHRS and CDR2 YFSETQ come from the germline V gene. CDR3 DNA sequence: TGCGCCAGCAGCCCTGGGGTAGCGGGAGTCGATGAGCAGTTCTTC. Translating gives CASSPGVAGVDEQFF.

As for this clone: Relative to the germline gene, one junction end is altered; a read error may explain this. The chain is built from TRBV27 and TRBJ2-1; unclear D gene. CDR3 length: 15 amino acids. Germline values: CDR1 MNHEY, CDR2 SMNVEV (reference sequence). CDR3 DNA sequence: TGTGCCAGCAGTTTGGAGCGAAGCTCCTATAATGAGCAGTTCTTC. It is translated as CASSLERSSYNEQFF.

This rearrangement joins TRBV18 to TRBJ1-5; TRBD1 matches 7 bases. With V trimmed by 3 bases and J by 5 bases, 7 bases remained unmatched. The CDR3 extends over 15 amino acids. Germline V gene lookup returns CDR1 KGHSH and CDR2 LQKENI. CDR3 DNA: TGTGCCAGCTCACCTAGAGGGGGCGTGGATCAGCCCCAGCATTTT. It translates to CASSPRGGVDQPQHF.

This chain links TRBV7-9 with TRBJ2-7, with a tentative D call TRBD1 (6 bases). There are 14 residues in the CDR3. Trimming took off 5 bases at V and 2 bases at J, with 13 bases between the two ends. Germline CDR1 is SEHNR and CDR2 is FQNEAQ (reference sequence). DNA for the CDR3: TGTGCCAGCAGCCCCCCAGGGGTTCCCTACGAGCAGTACTTC. It yields the protein CASSPPGVPYEQYF.

In its sample, this clone was seen once. In nucleotides, the CDR3 is TGTGCCAGCAGTGATACAGGGTCCTACGAGCAGTACTTC. It is translated as CASSDTGSYEQYF. The chain joins TRBV6-1 to TRBJ2-7; maybe TRBD1 (6 bases). V was clipped by 3 bases and J by 1 base, with 7 bases between them. CDR3 length equals 13 residues. The germline V gene has CDR1 MNHNS and CDR2 SASEGT.

The rearrangement links TRBV29-1 to TRBJ2-1; D unresolved. The germline V and J ends were trimmed by 2 bases and 2 bases, with 7 bases remaining between them. CDR1 and CDR2 (germline): SQVTM, ANQGSEA. The CDR3 length is 13 residues. CDR3 sequence (DNA): TGCAGCGTTGAATCAGGCACCTACAATGAGCAGTTCTTC. It specifies CSVESGTYNEQFF.

The chain carries TRBV7-9 and TRBJ1-2; 8 bases agree with TRBD1. The CDR3 is 15 amino acids. From germline, CDR1 is SEHNR and CDR2 FQNEAQ (reference sequence). V trimming: 2 bases; J trimming: 6 bases; junction bases outside the gene matches: 8. The CDR3 is CASSLLSGQVDGYTF. The DNA of the CDR3 is TGTGCCAGCAGCTTATTATCGGGACAGGTCGATGGCTACACCTTC.

The chain has TRBV29-1 and TRBJ2-7, with D perhaps matching TRBD1 (6 bases). Germline V CDR1 and CDR2: SQVTM, ANQGSEA. V lost 6 bases and J lost 3, with 15 bases in between. This CDR3 has 13 residues. The CDR3: CSVRGLLGYEQYF. In DNA form, the CDR3 reads TGCAGCGTCAGGGGTCTTTTGGGCTACGAGCAGTACTTC.